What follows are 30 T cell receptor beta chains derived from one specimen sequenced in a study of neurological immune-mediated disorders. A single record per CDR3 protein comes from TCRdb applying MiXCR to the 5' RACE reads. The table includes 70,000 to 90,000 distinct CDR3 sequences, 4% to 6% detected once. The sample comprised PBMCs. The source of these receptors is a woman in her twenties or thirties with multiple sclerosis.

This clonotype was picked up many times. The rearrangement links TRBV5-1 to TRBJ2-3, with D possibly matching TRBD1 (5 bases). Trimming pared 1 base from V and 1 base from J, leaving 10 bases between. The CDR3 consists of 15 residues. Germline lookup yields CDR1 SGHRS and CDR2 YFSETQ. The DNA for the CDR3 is TGCGCCAGCAGCTTGAGGCAGGGTGGCACAGATACGCAGTATTTT. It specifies CASSLRQGGTDTQYF. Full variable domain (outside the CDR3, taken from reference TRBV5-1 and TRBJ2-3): KAGVTQTPRYLIKTRGQQVTLSCSPISGHRSVSWYQQTPGQGLQFLFEYFSETQRNKGNFPGRFSGRQFSNSRSEMNVSTLELGDSALYLCASSLRQGGTDTQYFGPGTRLTVL.

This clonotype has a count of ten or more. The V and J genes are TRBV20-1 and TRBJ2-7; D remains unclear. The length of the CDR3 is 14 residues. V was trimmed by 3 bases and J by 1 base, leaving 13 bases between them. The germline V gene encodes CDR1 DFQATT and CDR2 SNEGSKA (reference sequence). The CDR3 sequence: CSASDPGRSYEQYF. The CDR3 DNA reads TGCAGTGCTAGTGACCCTGGACGGTCCTACGAGCAGTACTTC.

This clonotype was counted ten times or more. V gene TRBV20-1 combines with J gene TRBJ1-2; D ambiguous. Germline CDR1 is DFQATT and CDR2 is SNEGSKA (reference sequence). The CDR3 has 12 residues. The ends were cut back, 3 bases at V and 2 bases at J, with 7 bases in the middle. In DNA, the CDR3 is TGCAGTGCTAGGGACGAGAACTATGGCTACACCTTC. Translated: CSARDENYGYTF.

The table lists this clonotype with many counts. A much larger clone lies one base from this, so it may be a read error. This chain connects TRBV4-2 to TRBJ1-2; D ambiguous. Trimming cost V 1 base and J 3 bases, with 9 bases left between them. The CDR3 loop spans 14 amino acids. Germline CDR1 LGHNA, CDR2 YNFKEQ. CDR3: CASSQGKGYYGYTF. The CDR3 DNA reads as TGTGCCAGCAGCCAAGGCAAGGGATACTATGGCTACACCTTC.

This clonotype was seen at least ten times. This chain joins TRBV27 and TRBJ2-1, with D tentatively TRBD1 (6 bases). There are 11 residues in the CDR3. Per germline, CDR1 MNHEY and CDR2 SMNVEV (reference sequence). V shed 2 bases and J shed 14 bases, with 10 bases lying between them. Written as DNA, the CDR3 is TGTGCCAGCAGTTTAGCAGGGGCAGAGTTCTTC. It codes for CASSLAGAEFF.

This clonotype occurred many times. CDR3 bases: TGCAGTGCTTCAATACGGGGCACAGATACGCAGTATTTT. As protein: CSASIRGTDTQYF. The V call is TRBV20-1, the J call TRBJ2-3; no clear D. The germline V and J ends were trimmed by 5 bases and 1 base, with 10 bases remaining between them. CDR3 length: 13 amino acids. Germline CDR1 reads DFQATT; CDR2 reads SNEGSKA (reference sequence).

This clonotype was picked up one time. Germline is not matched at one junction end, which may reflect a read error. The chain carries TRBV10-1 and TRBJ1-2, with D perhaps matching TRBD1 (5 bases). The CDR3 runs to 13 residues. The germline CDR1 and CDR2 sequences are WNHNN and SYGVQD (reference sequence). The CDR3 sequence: CDSSSNAGTGYTF. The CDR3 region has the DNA TGCGACAGCAGTTCCAACGCGGGGACTGGCTACACCTTC.

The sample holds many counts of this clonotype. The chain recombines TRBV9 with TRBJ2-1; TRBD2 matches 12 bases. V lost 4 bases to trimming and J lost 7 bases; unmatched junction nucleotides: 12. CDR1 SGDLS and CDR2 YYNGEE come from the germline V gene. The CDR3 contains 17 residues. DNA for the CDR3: TGTGCCAGCAGCTCGAGAGGGGCTAGCGGGAGGGGTAATGAGCAGTTCTTC. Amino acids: CASSSRGASGRGNEQFF.

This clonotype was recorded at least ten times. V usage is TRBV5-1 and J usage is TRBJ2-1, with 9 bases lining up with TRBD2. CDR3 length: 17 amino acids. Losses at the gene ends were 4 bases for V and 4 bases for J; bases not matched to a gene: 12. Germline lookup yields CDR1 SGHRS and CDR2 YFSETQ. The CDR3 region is CASSRSFSSGEYNEQFF. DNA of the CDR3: TGCGCCAGCAGCCGTAGCTTTTCTAGCGGGGAGTACAATGAGCAGTTCTTC.

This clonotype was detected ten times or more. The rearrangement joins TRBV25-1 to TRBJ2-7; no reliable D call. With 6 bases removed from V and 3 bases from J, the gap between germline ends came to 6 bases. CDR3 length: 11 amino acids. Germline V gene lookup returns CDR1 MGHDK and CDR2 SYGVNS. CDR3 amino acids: CASRQNYEQYF. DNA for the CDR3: TGTGCCAGCAGGCAGAACTACGAGCAGTACTTC.

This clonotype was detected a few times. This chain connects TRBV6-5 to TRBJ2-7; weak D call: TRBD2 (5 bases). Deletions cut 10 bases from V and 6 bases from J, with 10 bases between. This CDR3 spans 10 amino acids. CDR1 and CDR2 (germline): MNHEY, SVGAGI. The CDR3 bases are TGTGCCACGTTTGCGGGCGAGCAGTACTTC. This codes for CATFAGEQYF.

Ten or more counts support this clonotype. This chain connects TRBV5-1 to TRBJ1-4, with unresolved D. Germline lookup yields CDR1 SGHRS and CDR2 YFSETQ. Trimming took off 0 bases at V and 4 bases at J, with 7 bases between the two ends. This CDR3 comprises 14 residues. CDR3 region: CASSLGQFNEKLFF. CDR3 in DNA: TGCGCCAGCAGCTTGGGGCAGTTTAATGAAAAACTGTTTTTT.

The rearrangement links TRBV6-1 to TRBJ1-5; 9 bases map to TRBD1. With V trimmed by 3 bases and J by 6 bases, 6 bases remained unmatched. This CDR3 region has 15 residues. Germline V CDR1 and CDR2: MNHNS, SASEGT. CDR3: CASSESRQGGQPQHF. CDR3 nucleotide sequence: TGTGCCAGCAGTGAGTCCCGACAGGGGGGTCAGCCCCAGCATTTT.

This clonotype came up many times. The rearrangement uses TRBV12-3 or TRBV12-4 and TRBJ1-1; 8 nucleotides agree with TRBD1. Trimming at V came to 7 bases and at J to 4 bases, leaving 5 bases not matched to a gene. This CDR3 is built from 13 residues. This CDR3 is CASTLQGATEAFF. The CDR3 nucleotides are TGTGCCAGCACCCTCCAGGGGGCCACTGAAGCTTTCTTT.

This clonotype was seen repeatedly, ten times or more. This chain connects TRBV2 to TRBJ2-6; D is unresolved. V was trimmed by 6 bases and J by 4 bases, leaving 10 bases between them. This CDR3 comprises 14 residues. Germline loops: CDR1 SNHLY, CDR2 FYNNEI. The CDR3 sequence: CASSDRAGANVLTF. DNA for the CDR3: TGTGCCAGCAGCGATCGAGCCGGGGCCAACGTCCTGACTTTC.

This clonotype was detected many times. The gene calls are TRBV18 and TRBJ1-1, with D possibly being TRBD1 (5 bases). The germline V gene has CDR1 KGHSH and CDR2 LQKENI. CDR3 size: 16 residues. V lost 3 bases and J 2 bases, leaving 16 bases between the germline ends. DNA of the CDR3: TGTGCCAGCTCACCGGCAGGGTTAATGGTAAACACTGAAGCTTTCTTT. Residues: CASSPAGLMVNTEAFF.

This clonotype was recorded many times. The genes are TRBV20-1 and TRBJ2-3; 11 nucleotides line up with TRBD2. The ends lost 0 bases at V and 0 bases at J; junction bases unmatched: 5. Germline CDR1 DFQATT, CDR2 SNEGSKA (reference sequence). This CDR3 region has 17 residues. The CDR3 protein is CSARDLGLAASTDTQYF. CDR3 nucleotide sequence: TGCAGTGCTAGAGATTTGGGACTAGCGGCTAGCACAGATACGCAGTATTTT.

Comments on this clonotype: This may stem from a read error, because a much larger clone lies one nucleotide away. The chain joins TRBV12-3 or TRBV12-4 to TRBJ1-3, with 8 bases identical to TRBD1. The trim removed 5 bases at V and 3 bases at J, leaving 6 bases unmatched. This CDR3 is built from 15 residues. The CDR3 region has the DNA TGTGCCAGCAGTCTCTGGACAGGGATTGGAAACACCATATATTTT. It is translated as CASSLWTGIGNTIYF.

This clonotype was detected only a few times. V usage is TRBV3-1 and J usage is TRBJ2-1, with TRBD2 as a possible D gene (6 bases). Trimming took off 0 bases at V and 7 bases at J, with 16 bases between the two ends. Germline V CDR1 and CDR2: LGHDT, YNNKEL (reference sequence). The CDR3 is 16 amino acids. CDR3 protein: CASSQDLGLARNEQFF. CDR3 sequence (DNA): TGTGCCAGCAGCCAAGATCTTGGGCTAGCGCGTAATGAGCAGTTCTTC.

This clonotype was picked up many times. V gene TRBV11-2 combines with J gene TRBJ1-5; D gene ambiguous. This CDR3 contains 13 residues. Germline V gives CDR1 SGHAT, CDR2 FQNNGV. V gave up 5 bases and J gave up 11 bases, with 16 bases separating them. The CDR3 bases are TGTGCCAGCAGCCAAGCGGTGGGAATGGCCCAGCATTTT. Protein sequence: CASSQAVGMAQHF.

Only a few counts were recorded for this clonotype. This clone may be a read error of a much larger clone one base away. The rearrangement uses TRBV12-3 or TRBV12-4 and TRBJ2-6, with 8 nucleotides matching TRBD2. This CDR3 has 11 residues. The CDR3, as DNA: TGTGCCACCGGGGGGGCCAAAGTCCTGACTTTC. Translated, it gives CATGGAKVLTF.

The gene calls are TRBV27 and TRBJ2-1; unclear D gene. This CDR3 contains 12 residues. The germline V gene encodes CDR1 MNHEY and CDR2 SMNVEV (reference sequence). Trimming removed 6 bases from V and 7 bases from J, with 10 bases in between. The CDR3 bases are TGTGCCAGCAGACGAGAAACGAATGAGCAGTTCTTC. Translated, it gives CASRRETNEQFF.

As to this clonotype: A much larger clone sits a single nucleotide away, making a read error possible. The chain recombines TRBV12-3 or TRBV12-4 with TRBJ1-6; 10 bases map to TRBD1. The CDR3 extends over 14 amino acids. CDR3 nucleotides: TGTGTCAGCAGCTCAGGGACAGGGGAATCACCCCTCCACTTT. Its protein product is CVSSSGTGESPLHF.

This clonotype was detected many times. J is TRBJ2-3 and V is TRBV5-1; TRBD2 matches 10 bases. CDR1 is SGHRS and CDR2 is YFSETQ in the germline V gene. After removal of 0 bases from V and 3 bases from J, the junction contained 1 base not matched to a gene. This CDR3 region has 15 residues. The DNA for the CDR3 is TGCGCCAGCAGCTTGGTAGCGGGGGGTACAGATACGCAGTATTTT. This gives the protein CASSLVAGGTDTQYF.

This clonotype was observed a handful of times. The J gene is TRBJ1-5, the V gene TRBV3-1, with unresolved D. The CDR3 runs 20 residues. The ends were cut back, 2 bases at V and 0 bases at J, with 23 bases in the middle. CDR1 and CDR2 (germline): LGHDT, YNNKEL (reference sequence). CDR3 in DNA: TGTGCCAGCAGCCAATCATGGGGTTCACAAGGACGGAATAGCAATCAGCCCCAGCATTTT. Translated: CASSQSWGSQGRNSNQPQHF.

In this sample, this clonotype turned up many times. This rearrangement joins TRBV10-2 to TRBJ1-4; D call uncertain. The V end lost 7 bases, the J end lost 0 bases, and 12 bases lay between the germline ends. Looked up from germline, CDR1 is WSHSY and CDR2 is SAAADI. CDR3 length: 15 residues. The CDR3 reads CASTLTPATNEKLFF. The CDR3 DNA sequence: TGCGCCAGCACCCTGACTCCTGCAACTAATGAAAAACTGTTTTTT.

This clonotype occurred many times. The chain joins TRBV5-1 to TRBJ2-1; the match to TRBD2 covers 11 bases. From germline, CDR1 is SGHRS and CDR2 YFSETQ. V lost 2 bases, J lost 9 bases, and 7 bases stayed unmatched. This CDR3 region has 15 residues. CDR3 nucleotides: TGCGCCAGCAGCTTAGGTCTAGCGGGAGGACGTGAGCAGTTCTTC. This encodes CASSLGLAGGREQFF.

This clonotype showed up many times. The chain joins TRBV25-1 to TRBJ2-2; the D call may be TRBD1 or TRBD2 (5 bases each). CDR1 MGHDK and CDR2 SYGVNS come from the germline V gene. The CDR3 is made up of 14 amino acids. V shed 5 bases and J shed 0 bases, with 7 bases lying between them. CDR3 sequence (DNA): TGTGCCAGCAGTAGAGGGGCGAACACCGGGGAGCTGTTTTTT. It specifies CASSRGANTGELFF. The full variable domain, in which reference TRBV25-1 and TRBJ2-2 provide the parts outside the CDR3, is EADIYQTPRYLVIGTGKKITLECSQTMGHDKMYWYQQDPGMELHLIHYSYGVNSTEKGDLSSESTVSRIRTEHFPLTLESARPSHTSQYLCASSRGANTGELFFGEGSRLTVL.

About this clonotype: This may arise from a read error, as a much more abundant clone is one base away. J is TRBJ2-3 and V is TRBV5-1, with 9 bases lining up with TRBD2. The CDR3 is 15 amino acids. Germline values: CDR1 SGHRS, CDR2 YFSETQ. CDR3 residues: CASSRGTSFTDKQYF. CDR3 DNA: TGCGCCAGCAGCCGTGGGACTAGCTTCACAGATAAGCAGTATTTT.

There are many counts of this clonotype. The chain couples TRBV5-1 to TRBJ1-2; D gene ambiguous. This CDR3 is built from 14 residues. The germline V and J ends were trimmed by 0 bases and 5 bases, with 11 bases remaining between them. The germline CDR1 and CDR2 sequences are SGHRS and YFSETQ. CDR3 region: CASSLGPKDYGYTF. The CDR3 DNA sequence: TGCGCCAGCAGCTTGGGCCCTAAGGATTATGGCTACACCTTC.